This TCR beta chain was captured by sequencing in a study of blood T cell repertoires in COVID-19. CDR3 length: 16 residues. V lost 5 bases and J lost 3, with 17 bases in between. CDR1 and CDR2 from the germline V gene are SGHTA and FQGNSA. The protocol was immunoSEQ multiplex PCR, while the TCRdb copy is restricted to in-frame clones and leaves out a portion. The data show 35,000 to 50,000 clones, with approximately 93% seen just once and 2% to 2.5% held by the top ten. What was sequenced was peripheral blood. This rearrangement joins TRBV7-2 to TRBJ1-5; tentative D call: TRBD1 (6 bases). The clonotype was recovered from a man aged 50-60 years with active COVID-19. In DNA, the CDR3 is TGTGCCAGCAGCCAAAAAATGGACAGCGCCAATCAGCCCCAGCATTTT. Its protein product is CASSQKMDSANQPQHF. Full variable domain (remainder filled in from reference TRBV7-2 and TRBJ1-5): GAGVSQSPSNKVTEKGKDVELRCDPISGHTALYWYRQSLGQGLEFLIYFQGNSAPDKSGLPSDRFSAERTGGSVSTLTIQRTQQEDSAVYLCASSQKMDSANQPQHFGDGTRLSIL.